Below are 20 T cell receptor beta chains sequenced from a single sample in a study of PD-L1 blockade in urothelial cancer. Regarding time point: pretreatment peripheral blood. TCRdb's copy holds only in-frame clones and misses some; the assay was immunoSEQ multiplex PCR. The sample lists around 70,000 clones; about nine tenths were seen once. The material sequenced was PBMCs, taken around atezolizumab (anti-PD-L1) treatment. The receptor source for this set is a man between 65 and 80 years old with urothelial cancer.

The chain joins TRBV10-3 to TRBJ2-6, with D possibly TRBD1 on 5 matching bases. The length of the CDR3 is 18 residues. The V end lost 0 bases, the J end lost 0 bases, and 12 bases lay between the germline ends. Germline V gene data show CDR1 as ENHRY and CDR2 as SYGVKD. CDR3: CAISESSGPTSGANVLTF. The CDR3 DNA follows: TGTGCCATCAGTGAGTCTTCAGGGCCGACCTCTGGGGCCAACGTCCTGACTTTC.

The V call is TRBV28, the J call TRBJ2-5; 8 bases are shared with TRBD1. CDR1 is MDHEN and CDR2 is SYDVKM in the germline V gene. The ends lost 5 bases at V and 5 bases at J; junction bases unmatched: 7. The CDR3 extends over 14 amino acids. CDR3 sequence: CASSGWTGRETQYF. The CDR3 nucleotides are TGTGCCAGCAGTGGATGGACAGGGCGGGAGACCCAGTACTTC.

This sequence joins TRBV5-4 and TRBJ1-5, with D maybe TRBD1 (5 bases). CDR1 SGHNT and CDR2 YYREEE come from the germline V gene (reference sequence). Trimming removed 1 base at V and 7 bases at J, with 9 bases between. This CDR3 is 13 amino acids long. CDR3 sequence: CASSLQGEQPQHF. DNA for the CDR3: TGTGCCAGCAGCTTGCAGGGTGAACAGCCCCAGCATTTT.

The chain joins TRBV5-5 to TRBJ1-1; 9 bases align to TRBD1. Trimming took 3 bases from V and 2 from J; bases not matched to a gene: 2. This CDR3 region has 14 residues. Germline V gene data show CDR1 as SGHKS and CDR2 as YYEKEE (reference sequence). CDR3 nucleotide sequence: TGTGCCAGCAGCTGGGGACAGGGTAACACTGAAGCTTTCTTT. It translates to CASSWGQGNTEAFF.

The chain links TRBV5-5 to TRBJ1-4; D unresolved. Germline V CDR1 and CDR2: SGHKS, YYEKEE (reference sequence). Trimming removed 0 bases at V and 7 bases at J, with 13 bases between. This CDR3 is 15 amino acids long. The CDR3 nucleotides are TGTGCCAGCAGCTTGGTGGCCTCCCCTGGTGAAAAACTGTTTTTT. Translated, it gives CASSLVASPGEKLFF. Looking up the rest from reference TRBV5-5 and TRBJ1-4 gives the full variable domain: DAGVTQSPTHLIKTRGQQVTLRCSPISGHKSVSWYQQVLGQGPQFIFQYYEKEERGRGNFPDRFSARQFPNYSSELNVNALLLGDSALYLCASSLVASPGEKLFFGSGTQLSVL.

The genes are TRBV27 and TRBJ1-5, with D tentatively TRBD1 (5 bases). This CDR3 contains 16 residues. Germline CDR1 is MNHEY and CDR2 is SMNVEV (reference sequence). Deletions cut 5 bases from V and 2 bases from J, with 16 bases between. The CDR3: CASSRVGAVGNQPQHF. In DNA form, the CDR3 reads TGTGCCAGCAGTAGGGTAGGGGCGGTTGGCAATCAGCCCCAGCATTTT.

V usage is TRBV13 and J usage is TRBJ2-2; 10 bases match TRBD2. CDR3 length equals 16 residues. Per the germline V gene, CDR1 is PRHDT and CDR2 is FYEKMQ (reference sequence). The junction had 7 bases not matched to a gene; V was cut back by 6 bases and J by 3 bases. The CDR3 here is CASSRRTSGYTGELFF. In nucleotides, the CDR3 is TGTGCCAGCAGTCGACGGACTAGCGGTTACACCGGGGAGCTGTTTTTT.

The DNA for the CDR3 is TGTGCCTGGAGTCTGGAGAAGTATGGCTACACCTTC. Its translation: CAWSLEKYGYTF. The chain joins TRBV30 to TRBJ1-2, with D hard to call. Trimming removed 2 bases at V and 5 bases at J, with 9 bases between. This CDR3 is built from 12 residues. CDR1 and CDR2 (germline): GTSNPN, SVGIG (reference sequence).

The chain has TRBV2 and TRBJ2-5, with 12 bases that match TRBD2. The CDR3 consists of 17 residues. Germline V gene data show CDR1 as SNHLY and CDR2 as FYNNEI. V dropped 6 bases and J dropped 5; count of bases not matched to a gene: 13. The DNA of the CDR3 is TGTGCCAGCAGGGAACTAGCGGGAGGTACCACGGGGGAGACCCAGTACTTC. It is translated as CASRELAGGTTGETQYF.

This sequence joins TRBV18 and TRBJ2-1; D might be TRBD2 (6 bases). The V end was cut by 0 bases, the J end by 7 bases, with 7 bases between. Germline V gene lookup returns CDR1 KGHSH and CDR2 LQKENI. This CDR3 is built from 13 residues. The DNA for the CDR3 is TGTGCCAGCTCACCACCCGGACTAAATGAGCAGTTCTTC. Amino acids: CASSPPGLNEQFF.

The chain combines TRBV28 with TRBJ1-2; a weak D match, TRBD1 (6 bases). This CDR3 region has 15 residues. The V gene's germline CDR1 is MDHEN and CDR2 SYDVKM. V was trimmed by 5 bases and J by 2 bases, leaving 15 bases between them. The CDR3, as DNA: TGTGCCAGCAGTGCTCGAGGGGGGGGCAACTATGGCTACACCTTC. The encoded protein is CASSARGGGNYGYTF.

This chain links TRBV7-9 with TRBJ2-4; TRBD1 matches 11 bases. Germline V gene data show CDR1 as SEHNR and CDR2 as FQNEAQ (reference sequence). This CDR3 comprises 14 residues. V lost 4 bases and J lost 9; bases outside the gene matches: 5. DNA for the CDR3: TGTGCCAGCAGCTATTCCGGGACAGGGGGCATTCAGTACTTC. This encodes CASSYSGTGGIQYF.

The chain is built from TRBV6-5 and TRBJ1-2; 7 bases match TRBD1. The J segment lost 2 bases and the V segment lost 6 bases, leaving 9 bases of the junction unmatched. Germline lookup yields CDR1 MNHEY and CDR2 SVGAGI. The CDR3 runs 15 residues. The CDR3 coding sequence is TGTGCCAGCAGAAGTTCCGGGACAGTCAACTATGGCTACACCTTC. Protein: CASRSSGTVNYGYTF.

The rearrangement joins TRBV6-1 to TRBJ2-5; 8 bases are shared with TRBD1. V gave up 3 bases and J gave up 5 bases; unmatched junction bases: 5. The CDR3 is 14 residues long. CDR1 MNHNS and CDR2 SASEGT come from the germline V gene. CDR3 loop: CASSENRGKETQYF. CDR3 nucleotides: TGTGCCAGCAGTGAGAACAGGGGGAAGGAGACCCAGTACTTC.

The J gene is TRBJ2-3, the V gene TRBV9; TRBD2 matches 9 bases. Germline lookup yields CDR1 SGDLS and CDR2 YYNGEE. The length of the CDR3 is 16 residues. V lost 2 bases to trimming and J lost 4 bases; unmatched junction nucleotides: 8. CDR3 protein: CASSVGSGRMSDTQYF. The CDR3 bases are TGTGCCAGCAGCGTGGGGAGCGGGAGGATGTCAGATACGCAGTATTTT.

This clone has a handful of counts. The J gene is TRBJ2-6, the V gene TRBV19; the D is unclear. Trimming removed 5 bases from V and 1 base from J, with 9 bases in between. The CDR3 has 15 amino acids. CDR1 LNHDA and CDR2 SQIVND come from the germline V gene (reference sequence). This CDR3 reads CASSRQKSGANVLTF. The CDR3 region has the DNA TGTGCCAGTAGTCGTCAGAAGTCTGGGGCCAACGTCCTGACTTTC.

In DNA form, the CDR3 reads TGTGCCAGCACTTGGGCACTCGTCTCCTACGAGCAGTACTTC. Amino acid sequence: CASTWALVSYEQYF. The chain carries TRBV11-2 and TRBJ2-7; D call uncertain. CDR1 is SGHAT, CDR2 FQNNGV, per germline. Trimming cost V 7 bases and J 0 bases, with 13 bases left between them. The CDR3 runs to 14 residues.

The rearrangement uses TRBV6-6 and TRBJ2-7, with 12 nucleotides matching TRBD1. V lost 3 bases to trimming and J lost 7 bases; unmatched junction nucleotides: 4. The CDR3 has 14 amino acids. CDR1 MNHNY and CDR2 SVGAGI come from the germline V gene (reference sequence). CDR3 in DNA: TGTGCCAGCAGTTATGGGACAGGGGGCTTAGAGCAGTACTTC. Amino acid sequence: CASSYGTGGLEQYF.

CDR3 region: CASSSRGGEEGNEQFF. Here the CDR3 DNA reads TGCGCCAGCAGCTCCCGTGGTGGCGAGGAAGGCAATGAGCAGTTCTTC. The J gene is TRBJ2-1, the V gene TRBV5-1; D is undetermined. V lost 3 bases to trimming and J lost 6 bases, with 19 bases between them. In germline, CDR1 is SGHRS, CDR2 YFSETQ. CDR3 size: 16 residues.

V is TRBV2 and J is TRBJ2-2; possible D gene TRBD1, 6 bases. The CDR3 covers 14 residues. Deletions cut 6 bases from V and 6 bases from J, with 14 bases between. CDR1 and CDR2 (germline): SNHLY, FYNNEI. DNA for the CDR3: TGTGCCAGCAGCGAAACCGGGACACCCGGGGAGCTGTTTTTT. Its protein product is CASSETGTPGELFF.